This TCR beta chain was captured in a study of molecular identifiers for immune sequencing clone quantification. Regarding the study as a whole: For effector cells, clones above 20 RNA copies held over 98% of molecules; for naive cells, under 1%.

Preparation of naive CD8 libraries involved roughly 19,000 to 1,000,000 sorted cells and 10%, 30% or 50% RNA. The CDR3 contains 13 residues. The V and J ends lost 7 bases and 3 bases respectively, with 12 bases between them. Germline V gene data show CDR1 as MDHEN and CDR2 as SYDVKM. The bulk TCR libraries were made with methods described before and with listed TCR primers. TCRdb re-called the PCR reads through MiXCR, storing one row per CDR3 protein. The table shows around 470,000 distinct CDR3 sequences, with about 25% occurring only once. Points on this clonotype: Its specificity is unknown.

The J gene is TRBJ2-5, the V gene TRBV28; maybe TRBD2 (7 bases). The sample comprised naive CD8+ T cells from blood, with Jurkat cell RNA spiked in. Noted subset: FACS-sorted CD8+CD4-CCR7+CD45RA+ naive T cells. The sequence was obtained from a human donor in good health. Some libraries in this study had Jurkat cell RNA spiked in. CDR3 in DNA: TGTGCCAGCACCCCGGGGGGCAAAGAGACCCAGTACTTC. Translation gives CASTPGGKETQYF. Full variable domain (missing parts from reference TRBV28 and TRBJ2-5): DVKVTQSSRYLVKRTGEKVFLECVQDMDHENMFWYRQDPGLGLRLIYFSYDVKMKEKGDIPEGYSVSREKKERFSLILESASTNQTSMYLCASTPGGKETQYFGPGTRLLVL.